This paragraph reports one TCR beta chain. The table lists this clone with a few counts. Its antigen has not been determined. One end of the junction does not line up with germline, which may come from a read error. This sample is drawn from a study of cytomegalovirus exposure and HLA in healthy donors (TCRdb year 2017). Background for the entire study: An earlier analysis of roughly 500 of the donors reported 276 Gb of sequence data and 100 million to 120 million unique TCR beta sequences obtained from about 200 million T cells. In a later analysis, previously published TCR beta repertoires from about 640 donors were re-analyzed and high-resolution HLA genotyping was added so that TCR occurrence patterns could be studied. Among 300 to 450 genotyped donors of the cohort, an average of around 240,000 unique TCR beta nucleotide sequences were sequenced per donor, around 18% of them non-productive. The number of typed donors differed by locus: about 620-630 for A, B, C, DRB1 and DQB1; 522 for DQA1; roughly 600 for DPA1; and around 450 for DPB1. An early release that covered roughly 600 HLA-typed donors contained 250 to 350 gigabases of sequencing data and 70 million to 100 million unique TCR sequences. Using immunosequencing, the study profiled T cell repertoires from about 620 subjects and related those repertoires to cytomegalovirus serostatus. A later genetic analysis took genome-wide SNP genotypes for about 55% of the roughly 670 donors and used that subset as a discovery cohort. Every repertoire in the discovery cohort had been generated on one and the same sequencing platform. HLA typing included class I and class II loci at four-digit resolution. High-throughput TCR immunosequencing, statistical association of individual TCRs with disease status, and machine learning were combined to predict cytomegalovirus infection status. Of the approximately 400 genotyped donors, more than 75% were placed in the genetic ancestry cluster associated with self-reported Caucasian donors. Because of strong linkage in the cohort, roughly five DR-DQ haplotypes were treated as single units for association and clustering. Besides the first cohort of 550 to 750 subjects, a separate validation cohort made up of about 120 different subjects was used. The aim of the study was to test whether cataloging public T cell receptors could identify signatures of past pathogen exposure. In the later analysis, no new phenotypic data were used to find candidate immune exposures; instead, reliance was placed on TCR beta sequences and their occurrence across donors. An earlier analysis of some 600 of the donors applied high-throughput TCR beta sequencing to assess whether each TCR beta V gene segment acted as functional or pseudogenic. Donor age, sex, ethnicity and CMV serostatus were collected together with the repertoire data.

In total, just over 650 healthy bone marrow donors made up the cohort. All cohort members were sampled while nominally healthy, although unrecorded immune exposures were likely present. The donor was CMV seronegative and belonged to the group of 352 seronegative cohort members. Each donor provided a peripheral blood sample, and peripheral blood mononuclear cells were used for TCR beta sequencing. Genomic DNA was extracted from the blood cell samples with the Qiagen DNeasy Blood Extraction Kit. Receptor amplification or capture employed the immunoSEQ multiplex PCR assay. For the multiplex PCR, a mixture combining 60 forward primers for TCR Vbeta segments and 13 reverse primers for TCR Jbeta segments was used. Amplification of the CDR3 region of rearranged TCR beta genes was performed with a multiplex PCR assay on genomic DNA. Amplified TCR beta libraries were sequenced as 87-base-pair reads on the Illumina HiSeq System. The study's processing was this. A later analysis tallied 70 million to 100 million unique TCR beta chains across the 610 or so repertoires, and 10 million to 11 million of those chains were shared by two or more donors. A nearest-neighbor algorithm error-corrected the raw reads and collapsed the reads into unique sequences, merging closely related sequences to remove PCR and sequencing errors. CDR3 sequences were aligned to IMGT reference sequences to assign V, D and J gene segments. For a sequence to be retained, at least a six-nucleotide match to both a V gene segment and a J gene segment was required. Rearrangements were classified as productive when the CDR3 lacked stop codons and remained in frame with V and J, and all other rearrangements were classified as non-productive. Following IMGT convention, CDR3 was defined as the stretch from the second conserved V-encoded cysteine up to the conserved J-encoded phenylalanine. In an earlier analysis of some 550 of the donors, sequences lacking an unambiguous match to a single V gene segment were excluded. An earlier analysis of several hundred of the donors called V segments functional above 56.7% productive rearrangements and segregating when the between-donor standard deviation exceeded 5%. A statistical classification framework was built for diagnosing cytomegalovirus status from the catalog of TCR beta chain sequences. V and J gene assignment, in a later analysis, came from comparing TCR nucleotide sequences with IMGT/GENE-DB human TR gene sequences. The TCRdist pipeline was used in a later analysis to assign CDR3 sequences and most-parsimonious VDJ recombination scenarios. In a later analysis, every TCR beta chain was defined by the combination of its CDR3 amino acid sequence and its V-gene family, and reads without a unique V-gene family were dropped. In a later analysis, fewer than 650 highly shared, low-generation-probability nucleotide sequences were removed to address suspected cross-contamination and a sequencing artifact. A later analysis calculated a clonal expansion index for each public chain from normalized within-repertoire ranks of inferred template counts. In a later analysis, generation probabilities were computed using a VDJ recombination model fitted to out-of-frame rearrangements, and the results were checked against IGoR. In a later analysis, TCR-TCR, TCR-HLA and TCR-CMV co-occurrence was scored with hypergeometric tests, and a repertoire-size bias correction was applied to TCR pairs. To estimate false discovery rates, a later analysis permuted the HLA or CMV assignments 20 times. A later analysis grouped co-occurring TCRs with DBSCAN, adding TCRdist sequence similarity when clustering within HLA-allele-positive subsets. Co-occurrence clustering excluded repertoires with fewer than 30,000 or more than 120,000 public chains, plus five with anomalous nucleotide sharing. This is the immuneACCESS table as TCRdb keeps it, with only in-frame sequences that have V and J called. A part of the clones is gone; compared with another copy, unresolved V genes explain less than half, and the rest is unexplained. V, J and clone size reflect that table, while D and trimming were determined from the DNA. For this sample the table gives 150,000 to 200,000 clones, of which approximately 62% were detected only once. Roughly 1.4% of the sample belongs to the ten largest clones.

Study-level results and caveats: Linkage disequilibrium might explain the correlated functional status among segregating V segments, but an unknown experimental factor could not be excluded. In a later analysis, several top co-occurrence clusters were reported to appear linked to parvovirus B19, influenza, CMV and Epstein-Barr virus. A cluster of highly shared sequence variants was judged likely to represent a technical artifact of the sequencing pipeline. Some IMGT-functional V segments, including TRBV6-2 and TRBV6-3, could not be told apart with the 87-base-pair reads, so those segments were excluded. The study listed 164 TCR beta chains as associated with cytomegalovirus. In vitro tests confirmed that a few of the cytomegalovirus-associated TCR beta chains recognize cytomegalovirus antigens. A later genetic analysis reported fewer N-insertions in productive TCRs among donors in an Asian-associated ancestry cluster than the roughly 650-donor mean. Assigning TCR associations to individual alleles was difficult when HLA alleles, especially DR and DQ, strongly co-occurred. In an earlier analysis of fewer than 700 of the donors, most TCR beta V segments appeared in productive rearrangements about 90% or about 30% of the time, broadly matching IMGT annotations. In a later analysis, around 17,000 TCR beta sequences were associated with specific HLA alleles at a false discovery rate of 0.05. It was suggested by the authors that the approach could potentially be generalized to other disease states and immunological phenotypes. A later genetic analysis associated a missense DCLRE1C variant with V-gene and J-gene trimming of TCR beta chains, and an independent cohort replicated the association. For the cohort, immune exposure information was limited to CMV serostatus. Only TCR beta chains were sequenced in this cohort, and the absence of alpha or paired-chain data limited detectable features. HLA typing was unavailable for some donors at each locus, so association tests used only the typed subset. A further reported finding was that TCR beta sequences accurately predicted the HLA-A and HLA-B alleles for most subjects in the first cohort. The classifier was reported to diagnose cytomegalovirus status with high specificity and sensitivity in both the original cohort and the validation cohort. Because counts were too low, roughly 16 rarely observed V segments, including chromosome 9 orphons, were excluded from the earlier analysis of some 590 of the donors. According to a later analysis, most CMV-associated TCR beta chains appeared to be HLA-restricted, and the HLA associations seemed to be driven largely by CMV exposure. A later analysis found that HLA-associated TCR beta chains were more clonally expanded and had lower generation probabilities than equally common non-associated chains. Roughly uniform sequencing depth across donors was assumed in presence/absence analyses, although this assumption may not hold. Most TCR sequences were observed very rarely across donors, whereas some public TCRs were present in many individuals. A later analysis found that TCR association rates varied across HLA loci, with DRB1 alleles showing the most associated TCRs and HLA-C alleles the fewest.

From its cysteine to its phenylalanine, the CDR3 spans 17 amino acids. Only CDR3 DNA remains: 51 bases, in frame from the first base. Per the germline V gene (reference sequence), SSHAT is the CDR1 and FNYEAQ is the CDR2. Specimen: PBMCs. The TCR originated in a middle-aged man in good health and CMV-seronegative. The rearranged segments are TRBV7-7 and TRBJ2-5; a tentative D call is TRBD1 (7 bases match). The DNA sequence is given as TGTGCTAGCAGCTTAGGGGGGTGGGACAGAGTTCAAGAGACCCAGTACTTC. Its protein is CASSLGGWDRVQETQYF. Extended through the reference TRBV7-7 and TRBJ2-5 proteins, this CDR3 yields the full variable domain: GAGVSQSPRYKVTKRGQDVTLRCDPISSHATLYWYQQALGQGPEFLTYFNYEAQPDKSGLPSDRFSAERPEGSISTLTIQRTEQRDSAMYRCASSLGGWDRVQETQYFGPGTRLLVL.